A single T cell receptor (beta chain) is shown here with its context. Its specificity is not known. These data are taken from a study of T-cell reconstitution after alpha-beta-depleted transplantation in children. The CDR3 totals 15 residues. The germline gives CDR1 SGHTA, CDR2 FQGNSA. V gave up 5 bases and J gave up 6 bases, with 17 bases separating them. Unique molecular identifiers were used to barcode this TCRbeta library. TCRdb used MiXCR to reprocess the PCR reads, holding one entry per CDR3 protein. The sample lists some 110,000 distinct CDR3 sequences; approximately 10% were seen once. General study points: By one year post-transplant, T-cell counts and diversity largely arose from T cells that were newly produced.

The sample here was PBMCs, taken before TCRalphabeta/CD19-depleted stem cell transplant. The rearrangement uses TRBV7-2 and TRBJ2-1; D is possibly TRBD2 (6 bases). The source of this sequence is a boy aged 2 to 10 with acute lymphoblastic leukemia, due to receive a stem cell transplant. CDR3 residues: CASSPSFRGSNEQFF. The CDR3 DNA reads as TGTGCCAGCAGCCCCAGTTTTCGGGGGAGCAATGAGCAGTTCTTC. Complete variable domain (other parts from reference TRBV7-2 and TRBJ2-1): GAGVSQSPSNKVTEKGKDVELRCDPISGHTALYWYRQSLGQGLEFLIYFQGNSAPDKSGLPSDRFSAERTGGSVSTLTIQRTQQEDSAVYLCASSPSFRGSNEQFFGPGTRLTVL.